This TCR beta chain derives from a study of a mutant IDH1 vaccine in newly diagnosed glioma (TCRdb year 2021). Concerning the study at large: Of the 30 or so patients who were treated, about 60% were male and approximately 40% were female, and the mean age was around 40 years. Prior to enrollment, standard therapy consisting of radiotherapy alone, temozolomide alone, or radiochemotherapy with temozolomide had been administered to patients, with the combination being received by most patients. Peripheral blood was collected at six visits: V03 (baseline), V05, V07, V10, V12 and V13. Longitudinal TCRB deep sequencing was done for about two dozen treated patients, wherever samples were available for exploratory analyses. Results and caveats for the whole study, not just this receptor: The authors noted that analyses of patient blood samples could not be reproduced because of sample limitations. Availability determined which PBMC samples were chosen for TCRB deep sequencing. Immune responses induced by the vaccine were seen in over 80% of patients across multiple MHC alleles. Changes in the top peripheral T cell clonotypes picked up by TCRB sequencing did not appear to be linked to pseudoprogression.

The time point label, read with the paper, signifies: baseline, week 1 (first vaccination visit). What the treatment or condition label conveys for this sample: pre-vaccination baseline after standard-of-care therapy. The donors had newly diagnosed IDH1-mutant astrocytomas of WHO grade 3 or 4 that showed loss of nuclear ATRX. The samples were drawn from NOA16, a multicentre, single-arm, open-label phase I trial in Germany that tested a mutant IDH1 peptide vaccine in humans for the first time. For immunogenicity testing, the blood drawn at visit V03 was used as the baseline sample. Genomic DNA for TCRB sequencing was isolated from EDTA blood with the DNeasy Blood and Tissue Kit. This clone was observed a few times. Its antigen specificity is not known. No base-level quality is on record; no much larger clone is a single base apart. The library was obtained by the immunoSEQ multiplex PCR assay. Rearranged TCR beta chain sequences were amplified with the hsTCRB Kit following the manufacturer's protocol. An Illumina MiSeq was used to sequence the TCRB libraries. As for how the authors treated the data: The kit vendor's proprietary platform handled demultiplexing, trimming and gene mapping. TCRdb carries this immuneACCESS record with in-frame sequences only. Its versions omit some clonotypes, under half of them owing to an unresolved V gene in the studies checked, with the rest unexplained. V, J and clone size reflect that table, while D and trimming were determined from the DNA. The sample profile shows 20,000 to 25,000 clones; around 82% of them were found once. Of the sample, around 5.8% falls within the top ten clones.

Between the V and J ends, shortened by 0 bases and 2 bases respectively, the junction contains 8 bases. There are 15 amino acids in the CDR3, from cysteine to phenylalanine inclusive. Only CDR3 DNA is held: 45 bases, read in frame from base 1. The CDR1 and CDR2 encoded by the germline V gene are MNHNS and SASEGT. Sequences were derived from PBMCs, sampled from a glioma patient treated with radiotherapy, temozolomide or both. Recombination linked TRBV6-1 to TRBJ2-1, with the D gene too uncertain to name. The origin of this receptor is a man aged 35-49 years with glioma. The DNA sequence is as follows: TGTGCCAGCAGTGAAGCTTCGGGTCCCTACAATGAGCAGTTCTTC. It translates as CASSEASGPYNEQFF.